The rows below give T cell receptor beta chains drawn from one sample of a study of identical twins. TCRdb reprocessed the 5' RACE reads with MiXCR, giving one entry per CDR3 protein. The sample holds approximately 350,000 distinct CDR3 sequences, roughly 12% seen once. These records were also assigned to another study, of yellow fever vaccine responses in identical twins.

The sample consisted of CD8+ T cells sorted from blood. The source of these receptors is a woman between 18 and 29 years old in good health. CDR3s include the opening cysteine and the closing phenylalanine or tryptophan.

v_call: TRBV25-1; cdr3_aa: CASSVPGVTDTETQYF
v_call: TRBV7-1; cdr3_aa: CASTPAPGRVPSGGGAYNEQFF
v_call: TRBV28; cdr3_aa: CASSLSGGPGVIETDTQYF
v_call: TRBV5-4; cdr3_aa: CASSSGLAANEQFF
v_call: TRBV29-1; cdr3_aa: CSVEDLAGSLHQETQYF
v_call: TRBV27; cdr3_aa: CASAGDTGELFF
v_call: TRBV7-9; cdr3_aa: CASSGQTGTSGYF
v_call: TRBV27; cdr3_aa: CASSPGLAFTNEQFF
v_call: TRBV20-1; cdr3_aa: CSASIGGQKETQYF
v_call: TRBV9; cdr3_aa: CASSVGRLPNPYEQYF
v_call: TRBV9; cdr3_aa: CASSAYRTSRDTQYF
v_call: TRBV10-3; cdr3_aa: CAISESGQGHGYTF
v_call: TRBV29-1; cdr3_aa: CSGTDSRLGETQYF
v_call: TRBV15; cdr3_aa: CATSRAHSTDTQYF